The rows below give T cell receptor beta chains drawn from one sample of a study of blood T cell repertoires in COVID-19. The assay was immunoSEQ multiplex PCR, and TCRdb's table has in-frame clones only and misses some. The table lists 250,000 or so clones, around 90% of them singletons. Sequencing was carried out using PBMCs or T cells enriched from blood (not recorded which). The source of these receptors is a man in his fifties who had been exposed to COVID-19. CDR3s include the opening cysteine and the closing phenylalanine or tryptophan. Each record gives: D gene, V gene, J gene, CDR3 length, CDR3 protein. A D gene is named only where the DNA matches it firmly.

D: -; V: TRBV3-1/TRBV3-2; J: TRBJ1-1; length: 13; CDR3: CASSQVGDTEAFF
D: TRBD1; V: TRBV9; J: TRBJ2-7; length: 16; CDR3: CASSVGGGTGYYEQYF
D: TRBD1; V: TRBV2; J: TRBJ2-5; length: 14; CDR3: CASSGGTGVETQYF
D: TRBD1; V: TRBV5-6; J: TRBJ1-1; length: 15; CDR3: CASSSPGQMNTEAFF
D: -; V: TRBV6-5; J: TRBJ2-5; length: 14; CDR3: CASTQGGTDETQYF
D: TRBD1; V: TRBV14; J: TRBJ1-6; length: 17; CDR3: CASSLMGQGSYNSPLHF
D: -; V: TRBV7-3; J: TRBJ2-3; length: 14; CDR3: CASSPGDSTDTQYF
D: TRBD2; V: TRBV28; J: TRBJ2-5; length: 15; CDR3: CASSFSSGYQETQYF
D: TRBD1; V: TRBV10-3; J: TRBJ2-7; length: 16; CDR3: CAISEGGRGLPYEQYF
D: -; V: TRBV5-6; J: TRBJ1-1; length: 14; CDR3: CASSLNRRNTEAFF
D: TRBD2; V: TRBV5-1; J: TRBJ2-1; length: 16; CDR3: CASSPTTSGAYSEQFF
D: -; V: TRBV5-1; J: TRBJ2-5; length: 13; CDR3: CASSLGGLETQYF
D: -; V: TRBV15; J: TRBJ1-5; length: 14; CDR3: CATSREQSNQPQHF
D: -; V: TRBV6-5; J: TRBJ2-7; length: 13; CDR3: CASSMTDSYEQYF
D: -; V: TRBV10-2; J: TRBJ1-1; length: 11; CDR3: CASSEGEEAFF
D: -; V: TRBV28; J: TRBJ2-7; length: 13; CDR3: CASSRGRLYEQYF
D: TRBD2; V: TRBV4-1; J: TRBJ2-5; length: 14; CDR3: CASSLSGIQETQYF
D: -; V: TRBV21-1; J: TRBJ1-6; length: 15; CDR3: CASSKPGQGSSPLHF
D: -; V: TRBV5-1; J: TRBJ1-1; length: 15; CDR3: CASSPKTGDRLEAFF
D: -; V: TRBV30; J: TRBJ2-3; length: 15; CDR3: CAWSFRGSLTDTQYF
D: -; V: TRBV6-5; J: TRBJ1-2; length: 15; CDR3: CASSYTRDLYFGYTF
D: -; V: TRBV27; J: TRBJ1-2; length: 16; CDR3: CASSLFMGGAGYGYTF
D: -; V: TRBV30; J: TRBJ1-5; length: 14; CDR3: CAWSLTGGNQPQHF
D: TRBD1; V: TRBV5-1; J: TRBJ1-6; length: 14; CDR3: CASSSGTGRSPLHF
D: TRBD2; V: TRBV7-9; J: TRBJ2-1; length: 17; CDR3: CASSLPYGREGPNEQFF
D: -; V: TRBV14; J: TRBJ1-1; length: 13; CDR3: CASSQPGLTEAFF
D: TRBD2; V: TRBV15; J: TRBJ2-1; length: 18; CDR3: CATSRDLLAGVSYNEQFF
D: -; V: TRBV10-3; J: TRBJ1-2; length: 14; CDR3: CAISDEQGHYGYTF
D: -; V: TRBV3-1/TRBV3-2; J: TRBJ2-1; length: 12; CDR3: CASSQPGNVQFF
D: TRBD1; V: TRBV7-2; J: TRBJ2-3; length: 18; CDR3: CASSLGQGGFSSTDTQYF
D: -; V: TRBV19; J: TRBJ2-3; length: 14; CDR3: CASSIAGSTDTQYF
D: TRBD1; V: TRBV29-1; J: TRBJ1-1; length: 12; CDR3: CSETGQGAEAFF
D: TRBD1; V: TRBV18; J: TRBJ1-6; length: 14; CDR3: CASSPGTANSPLHF
D: TRBD1; V: TRBV27; J: TRBJ2-5; length: 14; CDR3: CASSYRDRGETQYF
D: -; V: TRBV18; J: TRBJ1-4; length: 16; CDR3: CASSPPRQSTNEKLFF
D: -; V: TRBV5-4; J: TRBJ1-2; length: 13; CDR3: CASSLAVIYGYTF
D: -; V: TRBV2; J: TRBJ1-1; length: 14; CDR3: CASSEFIGVTEAFF
D: -; V: TRBV5-1; J: TRBJ1-2; length: 14; CDR3: CASSPTGTNYGYTF
D: -; V: TRBV7-9; J: TRBJ1-6; length: 16; CDR3: CASSLWAAGDNSPLHF
D: -; V: TRBV5-6; J: TRBJ1-1; length: 13; CDR3: CASSLWGARAAFF
D: -; V: TRBV6-5; J: TRBJ1-1; length: 15; CDR3: CASSSGGEGKTEAFF
D: -; V: TRBV5-1; J: TRBJ2-1; length: 15; CDR3: CASSPQGVGTYEQFF
D: -; V: TRBV5-6; J: TRBJ1-2; length: 12; CDR3: CASSRTLYGYTF
D: -; V: TRBV2; J: TRBJ2-3; length: 15; CDR3: CASRRRLDSTDTQYF